These 18 T cell receptor beta chains came from one sample sequenced in a study of beta chain features in type 1 diabetes. Regarding the study as a whole: Significant though moderate, a shortening of TCRB CDR3s appeared in all four CD4+ subsets of Type 1 diabetes patients.

Since all of the isolated RNA was reverse transcribed, expressed TCRB transcripts were what got sequenced. Assay used: immunoSEQ multiplex PCR; TCRdb lists only in-frame clones, some missing. The sample comprises hundreds of thousands of clones, roughly 13% of which are singletons, and 0.022% rests with the top ten. No antigen has been assigned to these receptors. The material sequenced was naive CD4+ T cells from blood. Every receptor here comes from a man between 18 and 35 years old with type 1 diabetes.

This clone was counted between two and nine times. This chain uses TRBV28 with TRBJ2-7, with 7 bases identical to TRBD1. CDR3 length: 14 amino acids. V shed 8 bases, J shed 2 bases, and the junction held 9 bases outside the gene matches. Per germline, CDR1 MDHEN and CDR2 SYDVKM. CDR3 in amino acids: CASSTGTATYEQYF. The CDR3 region has the DNA TGTGCCAGCTCAACCGGGACAGCTACCTACGAGCAGTACTTC.

V and J are TRBV14 and TRBJ1-3; D is possibly TRBD1 (5 bases). The CDR3 is 15 residues long. Trimming shortened V by 5 bases and J by 2 bases, and 13 bases separated the two germline ends. Germline assignment: CDR1 SGHDN and CDR2 FVKESK. CDR3 DNA sequence: TGTGCCAGCAGCACGCGGGGGTACGCTGGAAACACCATATATTTT. Protein product: CASSTRGYAGNTIYF.

A note on this clone: Other DNA sequences in the same sample also yield this CDR3. V and J are TRBV13 and TRBJ1-1; D not certain. CDR3 length equals 13 residues. Germline CDR1 reads PRHDT; CDR2 reads FYEKMQ (reference sequence). Trimming left V 4 bases short and J 1 base short, with 7 bases between. The CDR3: CASSSRPNTEAFF. In nucleotides, the CDR3 is TGTGCCAGCAGCTCTAGACCGAACACTGAAGCTTTCTTT.

This chain connects TRBV13 to TRBJ1-5, with D perhaps matching TRBD1 (6 bases). Trimming pared 5 bases from V and 4 bases from J, leaving 12 bases between. Germline V gives CDR1 PRHDT, CDR2 FYEKMQ (reference sequence). The CDR3 loop spans 14 amino acids. CDR3 nucleotide sequence: TGTGCCAGCAGCGGCAGGGGCCAAAATCAGCCCCAGCATTTT. It translates to CASSGRGQNQPQHF.

This clone was counted between two and nine times. The chain couples TRBV9 to TRBJ1-1, with a possible D match to TRBD1 (5 bases). Between the trimmed V and J ends, which lost 0 bases and 1 base, there was a span of 10 bases. The CDR3 has 15 residues. Germline assignment: CDR1 SGDLS and CDR2 YYNGEE. CDR3 DNA: TGTGCCAGCAGCGTAGGGACCACAGGGAACACTGAAGCTTTCTTT. This encodes CASSVGTTGNTEAFF.

This clone was counted a few times. The same CDR3 also results from other DNA sequences found in this sample. V is TRBV18 and J is TRBJ2-7; possibly TRBD2 for D (5 bases). Deletions cut 0 bases from V and 5 bases from J, with 5 bases between. Germline CDR1 and CDR2: KGHSH and LQKENI. CDR3 length: 12 residues. CDR3 sequence (DNA): TGTGCCAGCTCACCACCGGGAGACGAGCAGTACTTC. It is translated as CASSPPGDEQYF.

This clone was seen a handful of times. Here the CDR3 reads CASSPGLAGSQETQYF. In nucleotides, the CDR3 is TGTGCCAGCAGCCCCGGACTAGCGGGGAGCCAAGAGACCCAGTACTTC. The rearrangement uses TRBV5-4 and TRBJ2-5, with 12 bases lining up with TRBD2. Trimming cost V 4 bases and J 1 base; bases outside gene matches: 5. This CDR3 is 16 amino acids long. The germline gives CDR1 SGHNT, CDR2 YYREEE (reference sequence).

This clone was found a few times. The V and J genes are TRBV9 and TRBJ2-3; a possible D gene is TRBD2 (7 bases). This CDR3 region has 17 residues. The germline V gene encodes CDR1 SGDLS and CDR2 YYNGEE. Trimming removed 0 bases from V and 1 base from J, with 15 bases in between. The CDR3 region has the DNA TGTGCCAGCAGCGTAGCTTTAGGGGGGGCAGGCACAGATACGCAGTATTTT. Its translation: CASSVALGGAGTDTQYF.

The genes are TRBV5-4 and TRBJ1-6, with D possibly being TRBD1 (5 bases). Trimming removed 4 bases from V and 14 bases from J, with 16 bases in between. There are 13 residues in the CDR3. Germline CDR1 reads SGHNT; CDR2 reads YYREEE (reference sequence). CDR3 loop: CASSGDGGRALHF. The CDR3 DNA sequence: TGTGCCAGCAGCGGGGACGGGGGTCGAGCCCTCCACTTT.

The chain couples TRBV15 to TRBJ1-5, with no clear D. CDR3 length: 15 residues. Germline values: CDR1 LNHNV, CDR2 YYDKDF (reference sequence). V was pared by 0 bases and J by 3 bases, with 9 bases between. The CDR3 region has the DNA TGTGCCACCAGCAGAGATCATGAGAACAATCAGCCCCAGCATTTT. It encodes CATSRDHENNQPQHF.

The chain uses TRBV5-1 and TRBJ1-1; D ambiguous. The length of the CDR3 is 13 residues. Germline CDR1 SGHRS, CDR2 YFSETQ. Trimming removed 2 bases at V and 2 bases at J, with 7 bases between. DNA for the CDR3: TGCGCCAGCAGCTTCGCGCGTAACACTGAAGCTTTCTTT. Residues: CASSFARNTEAFF.

The chain recombines TRBV18 with TRBJ1-1; unclear D gene. The ends were cut back, 4 bases at V and 1 base at J, with 7 bases in the middle. The CDR3 loop spans 13 amino acids. CDR1 KGHSH and CDR2 LQKENI come from the germline V gene. The CDR3 DNA reads TGTGCCAGCTCACGGGAGGAGAACACTGAAGCTTTCTTT. Its protein is CASSREENTEAFF.

The rearrangement joins TRBV30 to TRBJ2-7; no clear D gene. V shed 4 bases and J shed 3 bases, with 19 bases lying between them. Germline CDR1 reads GTSNPN; CDR2 reads SVGIG (reference sequence). The CDR3 is 15 residues long. This CDR3 is CAWNPGLSRNYEQYF. Here the CDR3 DNA reads TGTGCCTGGAATCCCGGCCTCTCTAGGAACTACGAGCAGTACTTC.

The V call is TRBV28, the J call TRBJ1-1; a weak D match, TRBD1 (6 bases). Germline CDR1 reads MDHEN; CDR2 reads SYDVKM. The germline V and J ends were trimmed by 5 bases and 5 bases, with 18 bases remaining between them. This CDR3 region has 15 residues. CDR3 in amino acids: CASSPQQGSGTEAFF. The CDR3 nucleotides read TGTGCCAGCAGTCCACAACAGGGATCGGGAACTGAAGCTTTCTTT.

In this sample, this clone turned up a few times. The CDR3 DNA is TGCGCCAGCAGCCGAGACAGTAACACTGAAGCTTTCTTT. Protein product: CASSRDSNTEAFF. J is TRBJ1-1 and V is TRBV4-1, with D maybe TRBD1 (5 bases). The CDR3 totals 13 residues. V lost 4 bases and J 2 bases, leaving 8 bases between the germline ends. Germline V CDR1 and CDR2: MGHRA, YSYEKL.

This chain connects TRBV30 to TRBJ1-2; no clear D. The CDR3 is made up of 13 amino acids. Germline lookup yields CDR1 GTSNPN and CDR2 SVGIG (reference sequence). Trimming removed 1 base from V and 7 bases from J, with 13 bases in between. CDR3 residues: CAWSDVGISGYTF. For the CDR3, the DNA is TGTGCCTGGAGTGACGTCGGGATTTCTGGCTACACCTTC.

A few counts support this clone. The chain links TRBV30 to TRBJ2-5; D perhaps matches TRBD2 (5 bases). This CDR3 region has 11 residues. Germline lookup yields CDR1 GTSNPN and CDR2 SVGIG (reference sequence). The V end was cut by 2 bases, the J end by 8 bases, with 9 bases between. CDR3 in DNA: TGTGCCTGGAGTCAACGGGATACCCAGTACTTC. As protein: CAWSQRDTQYF.

This clone turned up a few times. The chain links TRBV30 to TRBJ2-7, with 8 bases matching TRBD2. The CDR3 has 15 residues. After removal of 1 base from V and 6 bases from J, the junction contained 11 bases not matched to a gene. Germline-derived CDR1 and CDR2 are GTSNPN and SVGIG (reference sequence). CDR3 protein: CAWSAHRTSWVEQYF. CDR3 in DNA: TGTGCCTGGAGTGCCCACAGGACTAGCTGGGTCGAGCAGTACTTC.